This TCR beta chain was sequenced in a study of cytomegalovirus exposure and HLA in healthy donors. With 2 bases removed from V and 1 base from J, the gap between germline ends came to 2 bases. Per the germline V gene, CDR1 is LGHNA and CDR2 is YSLEER. This CDR3 spans 12 amino acids. The PCR used 60 Vbeta and 13 Jbeta primers. As processed by the authors: Approximately 72 million unique TCR beta chains, approximately 11 million of them shared, were counted by a later analysis. Produced via immunoSEQ multiplex PCR; TCRdb's table is partial and in-frame only. V and J calls and clone size come straight from that table; D and trimming were deduced from the DNA. The sample shows fewer than 85,000 clones, about 79% of them seen only once.

The clonotype comes from a man between 65 and 79 years old in good health and CMV-seropositive. Sequencing was carried out using PBMCs. The J gene is TRBJ1-1, the V gene TRBV4-3; D is uncertain. The CDR3 DNA reads TGCGCCAGCAGCCAACGGAACACTGAAGCTTTCTTT. It codes for CASSQRNTEAFF.